This T cell receptor beta chain stems from a study of shared clonotypes between healthy human individuals. Libraries were prepared by immunoSEQ multiplex PCR; TCRdb keeps only in-frame clonotypes and omits some of them. The repertoire holds approximately 1,000,000 clones, with about 80% as singletons. The receptor was isolated from a man aged 18-30 years in good health. Some clones in this sample may be carry-over from other donors' samples. Sequenced input: memory CD4+ T cells from PBMCs. Subset noted: CD45RA-negative fraction.

This CDR3 is CASSTRDRGRGYEQYF. CDR3 nucleotides: TGTGCCAGTAGTACCCGGGACAGGGGGCGCGGGTACGAGCAGTACTTC. V and J are TRBV19 and TRBJ2-7; 12 bases align to TRBD1. Germline CDR1 reads LNHDA; CDR2 reads SQIVND (reference sequence). Germline trimming cut 4 bases from V and 4 bases from J; bases unmatched to any gene: 8. This CDR3 region has 16 residues.